Described below is a single TCR beta chain sequence and its context. Its specificity is unknown. CDR1 and CDR2 (germline): SGHVS, FQNEAQ. The CDR3 sequence is 15 residues long. V dropped 5 bases and J dropped 1; count of bases not matched to a gene: 7. Sequenced by immunoSEQ multiplex PCR; TCRdb stores in-frame clones only, minus some. The sample contains around 300,000 clones, roughly nine tenths of which appear only once. The sample is drawn from a study of Ad26.COV2.S vaccination and SARS-CoV-2 variants. Study overall: Donor was one of the participants in the Ad26.COV2.S arm of the COV1001 trial. Once or twice, 56 days apart, Ad26.COV2.S was delivered intramuscularly. Regarding the study as a whole: Breadth, reportedly substantial, characterized the spike-specific CD8+ and CD4+ T cell responses after vaccination. From the TCR breadth and depth analyses, total T cell responses may have been underestimated.

Treatment reported: approximately 18 received Ad26.COV2.S at low or high dose, single or two shots; about 5 received placebo; per-sample allocation not given. Sampling took place 63 days after the first vaccine or placebo injection. The sample was peripheral blood, taken in a trial of Ad26.COV2.S vaccine versus placebo. The origin of this receptor is a person between 18 and 59 years old who received the Ad26.COV2.S COVID-19 vaccine or a placebo. The chain combines TRBV7-8 with TRBJ2-7, with TRBD1 matching 8 bases. In nucleotides, the CDR3 is TGTGCCAGCAGCCCTAGCTGGACAGGGTCCTACGAGCAGTACTTC. Translated: CASSPSWTGSYEQYF.